The subject of this entry is one T cell receptor (beta chain). CDR3 length: 14 residues. With 3 bases clipped from V and 4 bases from J, the junction kept 7 bases outside the gene matches. The V gene's germline CDR1 is DFQATT and CDR2 SNEGSKA (reference sequence). This sample is part of a study of blood T cell repertoires in COVID-19. Study at large: In each case, the material was cDNA or gDNA derived from T cells, B-cell-depleted T cells, or PBMCs.

Generated by immunoSEQ multiplex PCR, the TCRdb table keeps only in-frame clones and is missing some. The sample yields some 100,000 clones, approximately 86% seen once. Sequences were obtained from peripheral blood. The TCR originated in a man between 50 and 59 years old with acute or convalescent COVID-19. This chain joins TRBV20-1 and TRBJ1-2; 8 bases line up with TRBD1. CDR3 nucleotide sequence: TGCAGTGCTAGTGGCGGGACAGGAGTCTATGGCTACACCTTC. It is translated as CSASGGTGVYGYTF.